This T cell receptor beta chain was recovered during a study of shared clonotypes between healthy human individuals. The study, taken as a whole, reports: Richness estimates generally favored naive over memory subsets.

CDR3 length: 16 amino acids. Germline CDR1 SGHTA, CDR2 FQGTGA. V shed 1 base and J shed 4 bases, with 16 bases lying between them. Everyone who donated was a Caucasian adult who lived in Nashville, Tennessee. CD8 memory cells included CD45RO+ cells plus CCR7-negative CD45RA+ TemRA cells. Note on this clone: The target antigen is unknown.

Data came from immunoSEQ multiplex PCR; TCRdb stores just in-frame clones and leaves some out. The sample has about 380,000 clones; around 96% are singletons. The V and J genes are TRBV7-3 and TRBJ1-2; possibly TRBD1 for D (5 bases). What was sequenced was memory CD8+ T cells sorted from blood. Subset described: CD45RO+ cells pooled with CCR7-negative TemRA cells. This receptor was taken from a man younger than 40 in good health. The CDR3 sequence is CASSLMGGALPYGYTF. The CDR3 bases are TGTGCCAGCAGCTTAATGGGCGGGGCCCTTCCCTATGGCTACACCTTC.